This TCR beta chain derives from a study of blood T cells in healthy people across ages. The use of a sample-barcoded 5' primer and a J-beta primer mix characterized a second PCR of roughly 7 to 12 cycles. TCRdb reprocessed the 5' RACE reads via MiXCR and lists one record per CDR3 protein. The sample contains hundreds of thousands of distinct CDR3 sequences, 27% of which appear only once. The length of the CDR3 is 15 residues. Germline V gene data show CDR1 as DFQATT and CDR2 as SNEGSKA (reference sequence). V gave up 3 bases and J gave up 2 bases; unmatched junction bases: 9. The sequenced material came from blood. The sequence came from a woman between 65 and 79 years old in good health. The chain uses TRBV20-1 and TRBJ2-5; TRBD2 matches 7 bases. For the CDR3, the DNA is TGCAGTGCTAGGGCCCCGGCTAGCGGACAAGAGACCCAGTACTTC. Translated: CSARAPASGQETQYF.